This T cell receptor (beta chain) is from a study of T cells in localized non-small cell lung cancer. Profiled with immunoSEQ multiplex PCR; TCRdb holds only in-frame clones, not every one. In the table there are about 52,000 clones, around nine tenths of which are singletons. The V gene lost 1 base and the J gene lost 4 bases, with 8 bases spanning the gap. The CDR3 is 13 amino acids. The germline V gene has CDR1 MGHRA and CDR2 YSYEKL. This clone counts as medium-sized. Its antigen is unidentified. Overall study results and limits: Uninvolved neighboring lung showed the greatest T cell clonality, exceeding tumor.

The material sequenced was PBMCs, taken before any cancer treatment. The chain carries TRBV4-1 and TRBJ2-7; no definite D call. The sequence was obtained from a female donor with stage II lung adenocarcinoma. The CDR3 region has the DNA TGCGCCAGCAGCCAAGTTGTAGAGTACGAGCAGTACTTC. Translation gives CASSQVVEYEQYF.